This entry concerns a single T cell receptor (beta chain). This sample is drawn from a study of blood T cell repertoires in COVID-19. Whole-study context: Some COVID-19 samples were acute and others convalescent; all came from the United States, Italy and Spain.

Profiling relied on immunoSEQ multiplex PCR, and the TCRdb table lists in-frame clones only, not all of them. In the table there are approximately 430,000 clones, 86% of which are singletons. V lost 5 bases and J lost 5; bases outside the gene matches: 11. This CDR3 contains 15 residues. Germline assignment: CDR1 MNHEY and CDR2 SMNVEV (reference sequence). This sequence joins TRBV27 and TRBJ1-1, with TRBD1 identical over 7 bases. The sample comprised peripheral blood. This clonotype was sampled from a woman aged 30 to 39 with active or convalescent COVID-19. The CDR3 sequence is CASSVGQLGGTEAFF. CDR3 in DNA: TGTGCCAGCAGTGTGGGACAGCTAGGAGGGACTGAAGCTTTCTTT.